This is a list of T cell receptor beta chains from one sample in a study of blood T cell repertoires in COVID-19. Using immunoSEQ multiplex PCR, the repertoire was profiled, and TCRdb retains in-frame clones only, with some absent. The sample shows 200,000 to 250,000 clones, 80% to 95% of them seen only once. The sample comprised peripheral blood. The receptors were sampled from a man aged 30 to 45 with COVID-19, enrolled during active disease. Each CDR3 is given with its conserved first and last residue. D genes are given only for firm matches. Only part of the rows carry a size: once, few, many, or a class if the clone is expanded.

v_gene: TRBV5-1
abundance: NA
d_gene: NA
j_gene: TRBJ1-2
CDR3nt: TGCGCCAGCAGCTTGGCGCCCCAAGAGGGCTACACCTTC
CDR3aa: CASSLAPQEGYTF

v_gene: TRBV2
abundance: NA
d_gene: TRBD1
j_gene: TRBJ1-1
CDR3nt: TGTGCCAGCAGTGAAAGACAGGGGGCCACTGAAGCTTTCTTT
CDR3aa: CASSERQGATEAFF

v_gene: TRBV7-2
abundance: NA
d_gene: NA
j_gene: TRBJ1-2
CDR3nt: TGTGCCAGCAGCTTATCCACGGGTAACTATGGCTACACCTTC
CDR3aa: CASSLSTGNYGYTF

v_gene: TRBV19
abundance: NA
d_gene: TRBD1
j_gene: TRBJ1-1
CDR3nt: TGTGCCACTAAGCCGGGACAGGGGTTATACACTGAAGCTTTCTTT
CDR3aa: CATKPGQGLYTEAFF

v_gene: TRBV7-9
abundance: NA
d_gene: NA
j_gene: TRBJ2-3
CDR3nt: TGTGCCAGCAGCTCCCTTGTAGGGGGGGGTAGCACAGATACGCAGTATTTT
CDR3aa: CASSSLVGGGSTDTQYF

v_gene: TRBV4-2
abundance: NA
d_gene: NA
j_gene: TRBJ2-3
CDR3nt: TGTGCCAGCAGCCAAGAGAATCGGGGGACTTCCACAGATACGCAGTATTTT
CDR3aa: CASSQENRGTSTDTQYF

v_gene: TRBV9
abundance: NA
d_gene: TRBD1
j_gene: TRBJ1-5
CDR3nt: TGTGCCAGCAGCCCAACCCCTACAGGGGACTTGAATCAGCCCCAGCATTTT
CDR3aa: CASSPTPTGDLNQPQHF

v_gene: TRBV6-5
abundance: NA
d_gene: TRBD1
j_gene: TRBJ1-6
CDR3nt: TGTGCCAGCATACAGACAGGGTTTGTTTCACCCCTCCACTTT
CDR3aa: CASIQTGFVSPLHF

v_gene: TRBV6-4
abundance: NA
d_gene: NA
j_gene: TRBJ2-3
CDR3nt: TGTGCCAGCAGTGCGGCTAGCACTAGCACAGATACGCAGTATTTT
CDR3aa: CASSAASTSTDTQYF

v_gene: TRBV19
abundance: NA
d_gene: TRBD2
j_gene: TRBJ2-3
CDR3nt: TGTGCCAGTAGTGTTAGCGGGGGACCAGATACGCAGTATTTT
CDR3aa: CASSVSGGPDTQYF

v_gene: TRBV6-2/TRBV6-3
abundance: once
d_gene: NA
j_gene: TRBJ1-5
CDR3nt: TGTGCCAGCAGCTCCCCTACAGAAGGCAATCAGCCCCAGCATTTT
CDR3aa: CASSSPTEGNQPQHF

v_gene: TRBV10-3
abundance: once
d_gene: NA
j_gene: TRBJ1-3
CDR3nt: TGTGCCATCAGTACTGGGGGGGCAGGAAACACCATATATTTT
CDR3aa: CAISTGGAGNTIYF

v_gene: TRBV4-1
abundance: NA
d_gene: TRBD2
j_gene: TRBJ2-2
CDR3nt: TGCGCCAGCAGCCAGGATATAGCGGGGGTGTACACCGGGGAGCTGTTTTTT
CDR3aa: CASSQDIAGVYTGELFF

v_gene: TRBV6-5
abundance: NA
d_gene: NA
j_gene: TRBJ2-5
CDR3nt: TGTGCCAGCAGTTTGGACAGCCAAGAGACCCAGTACTTC
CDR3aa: CASSLDSQETQYF

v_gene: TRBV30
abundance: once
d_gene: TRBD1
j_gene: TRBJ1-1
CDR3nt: TGTGCCTGGAGTGGAGGGGGCGGTGAAGCTTTCTTT
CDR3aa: CAWSGGGGEAFF

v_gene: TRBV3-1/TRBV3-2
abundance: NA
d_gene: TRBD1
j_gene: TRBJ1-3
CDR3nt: TGTGCCAGCAGCCAACAAACAGGGGGCTGGAACACCATATATTTT
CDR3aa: CASSQQTGGWNTIYF

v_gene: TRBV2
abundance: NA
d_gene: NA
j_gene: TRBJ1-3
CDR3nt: TGTGCCAGCAGCGAGGGGGGGGCTGGAAACACCATATATTTT
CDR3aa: CASSEGGAGNTIYF

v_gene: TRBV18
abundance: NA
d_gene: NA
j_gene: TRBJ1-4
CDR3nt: TGTGCCAGCTCCCCAGCGGGAAGAACATTCAATGAAAAACTGTTTTTT
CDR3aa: CASSPAGRTFNEKLFF

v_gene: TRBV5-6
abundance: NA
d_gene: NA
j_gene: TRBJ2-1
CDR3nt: TGTGCCAGCAGCTGGGGCAGACCCAATGAGCAGTTCTTC
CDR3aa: CASSWGRPNEQFF

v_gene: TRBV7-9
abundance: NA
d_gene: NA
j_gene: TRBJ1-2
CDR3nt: TGTGCCAGCAGCTTACGGGGGTCTGGCTACACCTTC
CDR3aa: CASSLRGSGYTF

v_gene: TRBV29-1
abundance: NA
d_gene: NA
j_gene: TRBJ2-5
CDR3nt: TGCAGCGTTGAGCCGGGCCAAGAGACCCAGTACTTC
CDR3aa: CSVEPGQETQYF

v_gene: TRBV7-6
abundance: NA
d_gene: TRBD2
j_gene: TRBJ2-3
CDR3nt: TGTGCCAGCAGCTCCGAACTAGCGGGGAGTACAGATACGCAGTATTTT
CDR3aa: CASSSELAGSTDTQYF

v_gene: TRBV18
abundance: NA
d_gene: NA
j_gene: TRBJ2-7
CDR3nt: TGTGCCAGCTCACCAAGAGGCTACGAGCAGTACTTC
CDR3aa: CASSPRGYEQYF